The source of this T cell receptor (beta chain) is a study of radiotherapy plus CTLA-4 blockade in lung cancer (dated by TCRdb to about 2018). Describing the broader study: Among enrolled patients, roughly 20% had an objective response and about 30% reached disease control.

In regard to this clone: Its recognized antigen is unknown. No much larger clonotype is one base removed from it; base qualities were not supplied.

The study tested focal radiation therapy combined with CTLA-4 blockade (ipilimumab) in patients with chemo-refractory metastatic non-small-cell lung cancer. General study outcomes and caveats: Early dynamic changes in blood T cell clones, together with increased serum interferon-beta after radiation, were reported as the strongest predictors of response. After treatment with radiotherapy and ipilimumab, TCR clones that came from tumors expanded in the peripheral blood.

Libraries came from the immunoSEQ multiplex PCR assay. TCRdb carries this immuneACCESS record with in-frame sequences only. Its versions omit some clonotypes, under half of them owing to an unresolved V gene in the studies checked, with the rest unexplained. The sample data list about 94,000 clones, and roughly 80% of these were observed just once. The ten largest clones represent 25% of the sample. The sample here was peripheral blood, taken from a patient treated with radiotherapy plus ipilimumab. The TCR sequence derives from a human donor with non-small cell lung cancer that progressed on radiotherapy plus ipilimumab.

Here the CDR3 is given as CASSVAVQETQYF. The nucleotide sequence reads TGTGCCAGCAGCGTGGCGGTTCAAGAGACCCAGTACTTC. Here the chain combines TRBV9 and TRBJ2-5; the D gene is not confidently resolved. Including cysteine and phenylalanine, the CDR3 has 13 amino acids. Here the CDR3 DNA is all that survives: 39 bases in frame from base 1. At the junction V is shortened by 2 bases and J by 2 bases, with 7 bases in between. The germline V gene specifies SGDLS as CDR1 and YYNGEE as CDR2.